One and the same sample provided the 24 T cell receptor beta chains below, sequenced in a study of graft-versus-host responses after intestinal transplantation. The protocol was immunoSEQ multiplex PCR, while the TCRdb copy is restricted to in-frame clones and leaves out a portion. The sample records approximately 12,000 clones, 93% being singletons. Here the sequenced sample was PBMCs, taken around 110 days after intestinal transplant. The receptor source for this set is a human patient who received an intestinal transplant, so some T cells may come from the graft donor.

This clone was counted a single time. The chain joins TRBV6-1 to TRBJ2-7; weak D call: TRBD1 (5 bases). Germline assignment: CDR1 MNHNS and CDR2 SASEGT. The CDR3 extends over 11 amino acids. The V end lost 6 bases, the J end lost 6 bases, and 9 bases lay between the germline ends. The CDR3 sequence is CASRGPLEQYF. DNA of the CDR3: TGTGCCAGCAGGGGGCCCCTCGAGCAGTACTTC.

V usage is TRBV7-7 and J usage is TRBJ2-5; D not certain. Trimming shortened V by 5 bases and J by 5 bases, and 21 bases separated the two germline ends. The germline gives CDR1 SSHAT, CDR2 FNYEAQ (reference sequence). This CDR3 has 16 amino acids. The CDR3 here is CASSTRLSVPPETQYF. The CDR3 DNA follows: TGTGCCAGCAGCACTCGCCTGAGCGTCCCCCCCGAGACCCAGTACTTC.

This chain connects TRBV5-1 to TRBJ2-1, with 9 bases that match TRBD2. The V segment lost 2 bases and the J segment 9 bases; nucleotides outside the gene matches: 15. Germline CDR1 is SGHRS and CDR2 is YFSETQ. This CDR3 comprises 17 residues. The CDR3 nucleotides read TGCGCCAGCAGCTTTGGTGGACTAGCGAGGAGGTCAGGTGAGCAGTTCTTC. Protein product: CASSFGGLARRSGEQFF. Filled out from reference TRBV5-1 and TRBJ2-1, the complete variable domain reads KAGVTQTPRYLIKTRGQQVTLSCSPISGHRSVSWYQQTPGQGLQFLFEYFSETQRNKGNFPGRFSGRQFSNSRSEMNVSTLELGDSALYLCASSFGGLARRSGEQFFGPGTRLTVL.

V gene TRBV28 combines with J gene TRBJ1-5; tentatively, D is TRBD1 (5 bases). Germline lookup yields CDR1 MDHEN and CDR2 SYDVKM. Trimming removed 6 bases at V and 3 bases at J, with 12 bases between. The CDR3 contains 14 residues. The CDR3 bases are TGTGCCAGCAGAATTCAGGGTATCAATCAGCCCCAGCATTTT. Its translation is CASRIQGINQPQHF.

This chain joins TRBV5-1 and TRBJ2-7; D gene ambiguous. Trimming took 4 bases from V and 2 from J, leaving 10 bases between them. This CDR3 spans 13 amino acids. Germline values: CDR1 SGHRS, CDR2 YFSETQ. In DNA form, the CDR3 reads TGCGCCAGCAGCCTTACGGATACCTACGAGCAGTACTTC. It is translated as CASSLTDTYEQYF.

CDR3 loop: CASSLTGTSGNEQFF. Here the CDR3 DNA reads TGTGCCAGCTCACTCACCGGGACTAGCGGTAATGAGCAGTTCTTC. The V call is TRBV18, the J call TRBJ2-1; 11 nucleotides line up with TRBD2. Germline V gives CDR1 KGHSH, CDR2 LQKENI. This CDR3 comprises 15 residues. V lost 4 bases and J lost 7; bases outside the gene matches: 6.

This rearrangement joins TRBV5-1 to TRBJ1-1, with D unresolved. This CDR3 contains 15 residues. Trimming shortened V by 4 bases and J by 4 bases, and 17 bases separated the two germline ends. Per germline, CDR1 SGHRS and CDR2 YFSETQ. The CDR3 nucleotides are TGCGCCAGCAGCCACCTTGTCAGATCAGTCACTGAAGCTTTCTTT. Protein: CASSHLVRSVTEAFF.

By sample fraction, this clone is large. The chain joins TRBV27 to TRBJ1-1; D unclear. Trimming pared 0 bases from V and 1 base from J, leaving 3 bases between. CDR1 is MNHEY, CDR2 SMNVEV, per germline (reference sequence). This CDR3 region has 13 residues. Here the CDR3 DNA reads TGTGCCAGCAGTTTATCGCCGAACACTGAAGCTTTCTTT. Protein product: CASSLSPNTEAFF.

The rearrangement joins TRBV29-1 to TRBJ2-3, with a weak D call TRBD2 (5 bases). CDR3 length equals 14 residues. Trimming shortened V by 4 bases and J by 4 bases, and 15 bases separated the two germline ends. Germline V gene data show CDR1 as SQVTM and CDR2 as ANQGSEA. CDR3 bases: TGCAGCGTTGGACGAACTAGTACGGCAGATACGCAGTATTTT. Its protein product is CSVGRTSTADTQYF.

The chain joins TRBV5-6 to TRBJ2-1; the match to TRBD2 covers 11 bases. CDR1 and CDR2 from the germline V gene are SGHDT and YYEEEE. The V segment lost 6 bases and the J segment 5 bases; nucleotides outside the gene matches: 13. This CDR3 contains 17 residues. CDR3 residues: CASISMTSGILNNEQFF. For the CDR3, the DNA is TGTGCCAGCATCTCGATGACTAGCGGGATTCTTAACAATGAGCAGTTCTTC.

This clone occurred a few times. The genes are TRBV6-1 and TRBJ1-5, with D uncertain. The CDR3 consists of 15 residues. Germline CDR1 MNHNS, CDR2 SASEGT. V gave up 1 base and J gave up 6 bases, with 13 bases separating them. The CDR3 nucleotides read TGTGCCAGCAGTGAAGTTGGAACTGGTAGTCAGCCCCAGCATTTT. This translates into CASSEVGTGSQPQHF.

V usage is TRBV7-9 and J usage is TRBJ1-1; a possible D gene is TRBD1 (5 bases). The V gene lost 3 bases and the J gene lost 4 bases, with 12 bases spanning the gap. Per germline, CDR1 SEHNR and CDR2 FQNEAQ (reference sequence). The CDR3 totals 14 residues. The DNA for the CDR3 is TGTGCCAGCAGCTTCCAGGGTTCTAGCACTGAAGCTTTCTTT. Translating gives CASSFQGSSTEAFF.

This clone occurred once. This sequence joins TRBV6-1 and TRBJ2-1, with D hard to call. V was clipped by 6 bases and J by 0 bases, with 12 bases between them. Germline V gene lookup returns CDR1 MNHNS and CDR2 SASEGT. The CDR3 has 15 amino acids. CDR3 protein: CASRRTAVSYNEQFF. For the CDR3, the DNA is TGTGCCAGCAGGAGGACCGCTGTCTCCTACAATGAGCAGTTCTTC.

The rearrangement links TRBV18 to TRBJ1-3, with unresolved D. The CDR3 is 14 amino acids. Germline assignment: CDR1 KGHSH and CDR2 LQKENI. Trimming left V 10 bases short and J 0 bases short, with 13 bases between. The CDR3 spells CATASGSSGNTIYF. The DNA for the CDR3 is TGTGCCACCGCTTCTGGGAGCTCTGGAAACACCATATATTTT. The full variable domain, completed using reference TRBV18 and TRBJ1-3, is NAGVMQNPRHLVRRRGQEARLRCSPMKGHSHVYWYRQLPEEGLKFMVYLQKENIIDESGMPKERFSAEFPKEGPSILRIQQVVRGDSAAYFCATASGSSGNTIYFGEGSWLTVV.

This chain joins TRBV9 and TRBJ2-7; the D call may be TRBD1 or TRBD2 (6 bases each). CDR1 and CDR2 from the germline V gene are SGDLS and YYNGEE. Between the trimmed V and J ends, which lost 6 bases and 0 bases, there was a span of 13 bases. The CDR3 runs 14 residues. For the CDR3, the DNA is TGTGCCAGCAACGGGGGCGGAAGCTCCTACGAGCAGTACTTC. This gives the protein CASNGGGSSYEQYF. The whole variable domain, filled in from reference TRBV9 and TRBJ2-7, reads DSGVTQTPKHLITATGQRVTLRCSPRSGDLSVYWYQQSLDQGLQFLIQYYNGEERAKGNILERFSAQQFPDLHSELNLSSLELGDSALYFCASNGGGSSYEQYFGPGTRLTVT.

To note about this clone: The junction departs from the called germline gene at one end, perhaps through a read error. This specimen includes other DNA sequences encoding the same CDR3. J is TRBJ1-2 and V is TRBV4-2; D is perhaps TRBD1 (5 bases). The germline gives CDR1 LGHNA, CDR2 YNFKEQ. CDR3 length equals 14 residues. CDR3 sequence reads: CASSTRDALYGYTF. DNA of the CDR3: TGTGCCAGCAGCACCCGGGACGCCCTTTATGGCTATACCTTC.

V is TRBV30 and J is TRBJ2-1; 14 positions match TRBD2. CDR1 is GTSNPN and CDR2 is SVGIG in the germline V gene (reference sequence). Trimming took 4 bases from V and 9 from J; bases not matched to a gene: 14. The CDR3 extends over 17 amino acids. Here the CDR3 DNA reads TGTGCCTGGATACTGACCGGGACTAGCGGGAGAGGACGTGAGCAGTTCTTC. Its protein product is CAWILTGTSGRGREQFF.

This rearrangement joins TRBV5-6 to TRBJ1-5; D is possibly TRBD1 (6 bases). V lost 0 bases, J lost 4 bases, and 8 bases lay in between. This CDR3 comprises 14 residues. Germline CDR1 SGHDT, CDR2 YYEEEE. Written as DNA, the CDR3 is TGTGCCAGCAGCTTGGGACAGGCAAATCAGCCCCAGCATTTT. Translating it yields CASSLGQANQPQHF. The variable domain in full, completed from reference TRBV5-6 and TRBJ1-5, reads DAGVTQSPTHLIKTRGQQVTLRCSPKSGHDTVSWYQQALGQGPQFIFQYYEEEERQRGNFPDRFSGHQFPNYSSELNVNALLLGDSALYLCASSLGQANQPQHFGDGTRLSIL.

On this clone itself: This specimen includes other DNA sequences encoding the same CDR3. The chain recombines TRBV28 with TRBJ1-5; D not certain. Per germline, CDR1 MDHEN and CDR2 SYDVKM. The CDR3 loop spans 12 amino acids. V was pared by 6 bases and J by 1 base, with 4 bases between. CDR3 protein: CASRGSNQPQHF. CDR3 DNA sequence: TGTGCCAGCAGGGGAAGCAATCAGCCCCAGCATTTT.

This chain connects TRBV27 to TRBJ2-7; 9 bases fit TRBD2. Germline assignment: CDR1 MNHEY and CDR2 SMNVEV (reference sequence). The CDR3 is 15 amino acids. V lost 5 bases and J lost 2; bases outside the gene matches: 7. CDR3 DNA sequence: TGTGCCAGCAGTGGAAGGGCGGGAGGGCCCTACGAGCAGTACTTC. Translated: CASSGRAGGPYEQYF.

The rearrangement links TRBV18 to TRBJ1-1; no firm D call. CDR1 KGHSH and CDR2 LQKENI come from the germline V gene. V was clipped by 3 bases and J by 1 base, with 9 bases between them. The CDR3 loop spans 14 amino acids. The CDR3 DNA is TGTGCCAGCTCACCTCCAGAGACGAACACTGAAGCTTTCTTT. Translation: CASSPPETNTEAFF.

The V gene is TRBV6-1, the J gene TRBJ1-5; the D gene is possibly TRBD1 (6 bases). V dropped 6 bases and J dropped 5 bases, with 14 bases sitting between them. Germline lookup yields CDR1 MNHNS and CDR2 SASEGT. The CDR3 has 14 residues. CDR3 nucleotide sequence: TGTGCCAGCAGATGGGGGCAGGTCGATCAGCCCCAGCATTTT. This sequence encodes CASRWGQVDQPQHF.

The chain joins TRBV6-1 to TRBJ1-1, with TRBD1 as a possible D gene (6 bases). V was pared by 4 bases and J by 3 bases, with 9 bases between. CDR1 is MNHNS and CDR2 is SASEGT in the germline V gene. The CDR3 runs to 13 residues. CDR3 region: CASSGKGDTEAFF. The CDR3 coding sequence is TGTGCCAGCAGTGGTAAGGGGGACACTGAAGCTTTCTTT.

V gene TRBV20-1 combines with J gene TRBJ1-2; the D gene is possibly TRBD1 (5 bases). There are 11 residues in the CDR3. CDR1 is DFQATT and CDR2 is SNEGSKA in the germline V gene (reference sequence). V was shortened by 6 bases and J by 6 bases, with 11 bases between the two germline ends. The CDR3 sequence is CSAQGVDGYTF. CDR3 coding DNA: TGCAGTGCCCAGGGAGTGGATGGCTACACCTTC.